One and the same sample provided the 5 T cell receptor beta chains below, sequenced in a study of shared clonotypes between healthy human individuals (dated by TCRdb to about 2020). Preparation of the library involved the immunoSEQ multiplex PCR assay. TCRdb re-hosts the immuneACCESS table, in-frame sequences only. Its copies lack some clones; in the studies checked, an unresolved V gene accounts for under half of them, and the cause for the rest is not known. Within this sample are about 450,000 clones, with around 79% of them counted one time only. 12% of the sample comes from the top ten. The specimen sequenced was PBMCs. These receptors were collected from a woman in her forties in good health. Some clones in this sample may be carry-over from other donors' samples.

CDR3 sequence reads: CSAWTGSRAFF. CDR3 in DNA: TGCAGTGCTTGGACAGGGAGTAGGGCTTTCTTT. V gene TRBV20-1 combines with J gene TRBJ1-1; 8 nucleotides agree with TRBD1. Germline trimming cut 5 bases from V and 11 bases from J; bases unmatched to any gene: 7. The CDR3 loop spans 11 amino acids. Germline CDR1 reads DFQATT; CDR2 reads SNEGSKA (reference sequence).

In this sample, this clone turned up a few times. The chain is built from TRBV11-2 and TRBJ2-1; 12 bases are shared with TRBD2. V dropped 5 bases and J dropped 8; count of bases not matched to a gene: 7. The CDR3 length is 15 residues. In germline, CDR1 is SGHAT, CDR2 FQNNGV. The CDR3 region is CASSQLAGGMDEQFF. The DNA of the CDR3 is TGTGCCAGCAGCCAACTAGCGGGAGGCATGGATGAGCAGTTCTTC.

This clone occurred once. The CDR3 region is CASSLVPGSEDTQYF. In nucleotides, the CDR3 is TGTGCCAGCAGCTTAGTCCCAGGGTCGGAAGATACGCAGTATTTT. The chain carries TRBV7-2 and TRBJ2-3, with D possibly matching TRBD1 (5 bases). The V gene's germline CDR1 is SGHTA and CDR2 FQGNSA. V shed 1 base and J shed 5 bases, with 13 bases lying between them. The CDR3 contains 15 residues.

The V call is TRBV5-1, the J call TRBJ1-1; 8 positions agree with TRBD1. Germline CDR1 and CDR2: SGHRS and YFSETQ. This CDR3 has 16 residues. V was pared by 4 bases and J by 0 bases, with 8 bases of the junction left unmatched. The CDR3 nucleotides read TGCGCCAGCAGCGGGACAGGCCTGGGGGTGAACACTGAAGCTTTCTTT. Amino acids: CASSGTGLGVNTEAFF.

The chain has TRBV7-2 and TRBJ1-2, with D possibly matching TRBD1 (5 bases). Trimming took 3 bases from V and 4 from J, leaving 12 bases between them. CDR3 size: 14 residues. CDR1 and CDR2 from the germline V gene are SGHTA and FQGNSA. CDR3 residues: CASSFGGAGYGYTF. The CDR3 DNA sequence: TGTGCCAGCAGCTTCGGCGGGGCAGGCTATGGCTACACCTTC.